Detailed here is one TCR beta chain. The authors ran a second PCR of about 7 to 11 cycles using a sample-barcoded 5' primer and a J-beta primer mix. MiXCR, run by TCRdb on the 5' RACE reads, gives a single entry per CDR3 protein. This sample yields fewer than 750,000 distinct CDR3 sequences, of which under 55% are seen a single time; 20% to 25% belongs to the top ten. These data belong to a study of blood T cells in healthy people across ages. This CDR3 comprises 15 residues. The germline V gene has CDR1 ENHRY and CDR2 SYGVKD. V gave up 2 bases and J gave up 3 bases, with 11 bases separating them. This clonotype originated in an elderly man in good health. The rearrangement joins TRBV10-3 to TRBJ1-5; no reliable D call. The specimen sequenced was blood. CDR3 sequence: CAISEGLEPNQPQHF. CDR3 bases: TGTGCCATCAGTGAGGGCCTTGAACCCAATCAGCCCCAGCATTTT.